Listed below are T cell receptor beta chains from one sample, sequenced in a study of control samples from healthy donors and cancer patients. TCRdb keeps only in-frame clones here, not all; method: immunoSEQ multiplex PCR. Here the sample spans 120,000 or so clones, about nine tenths being singletons. Sequencing was carried out using blood. The receptors were gathered from a man in his forties in good health. Both conserved end residues are part of each CDR3. D genes are given only for firm matches. A clone size is listed for some rows: how often the clone was seen (once, few, many), or a class if it is expanded.

TRBD1 | NA | TRBJ2-7 | TRBV6-6 | TGTGCCAGCAGCACAGGGGCGCTAATCTACGAGCAGTACTTC | CASSTGALIYEQYF
NA | NA | TRBJ1-5 | TRBV6-6 | TGTGCCACCACCAAAGGGTTACAGCCCCAGCATTTT | CATTKGLQPQHF
NA | NA | TRBJ2-5 | TRBV6-5 | TGTGCCAGCAGTTACCTTAGGGGGTCTGAGACCCAGTACTTC | CASSYLRGSETQYF
NA | NA | TRBJ2-1 | TRBV7-9 | TGTGCCAGCAGCTCCTTGAGCCCTGGTAATGAGCAGTTCTTC | CASSSLSPGNEQFF
NA | NA | TRBJ1-4 | TRBV6-6 | TGTGCCAGCAGCCGACGGGGAGGGGGGAGGACTAATGAAAAACTGTTTTTT | CASSRRGGGRTNEKLFF
NA | NA | TRBJ2-2 | TRBV4-3 | TGCGCCAGCAGCCTAACTAACACCGGGGAGCTGTTTTTT | CASSLTNTGELFF
TRBD1 | NA | TRBJ1-1 | TRBV19 | TGTGCCAGTAGTATTAGGGACAGAGGCACTGAAGCTTTCTTT | CASSIRDRGTEAFF
NA | few | TRBJ1-6 | TRBV25-1 | TGTGCCAGCAGTGAATATAAGAATTCACCCCTCCACTTT | CASSEYKNSPLHF
TRBD1 | few | TRBJ2-1 | TRBV7-6 | TGTGCCAGCAGCCGCCCCACGGGACAGGAGCAGTTCTTC | CASSRPTGQEQFF
TRBD1 | NA | TRBJ2-7 | TRBV9 | TGTGCCAGCAGCGCCCCACAGGGGGCCGGGGGGAGGCAGTACTTC | CASSAPQGAGGRQYF
TRBD1 | few | TRBJ2-7 | TRBV7-2 | TGTGCCAGCAGCCGTCGACAGGGAAGATACGAGCAGTACTTC | CASSRRQGRYEQYF
NA | few | TRBJ1-4 | TRBV9 | TGTGCCAGCAGCCCAGAAGCAACTAATGAAAAACTGTTTTTT | CASSPEATNEKLFF
NA | once | TRBJ2-7 | TRBV4-2 | TGTGCCAGCAGCCAATACTACGGGGAGAACTACGAGCAGTACTTC | CASSQYYGENYEQYF
TRBD1 | NA | TRBJ1-4 | TRBV15 | TGTGCCACCTCTTGGGACAGGGGTGAAAAACTGTTTTTT | CATSWDRGEKLFF
TRBD1 | NA | TRBJ2-2 | TRBV6-5 | TGTGCCAGCAGTCGGGACAGGAGGGACACCGGGGAGCTGTTTTTT | CASSRDRRDTGELFF
NA | once | TRBJ2-4 | TRBV4-2 | TGTGCCAGCAGCCAGCCCACCCCTAGGGACCAAAAAGGGGCCAAAAACATTCAGTACTTC | CASSQPTPRDQKGAKNIQYF
NA | NA | TRBJ1-2 | TRBV9 | TGTGCCAGCAGCGTAGGACAGTTTGACAGTCGCGGCTACACCTTC | CASSVGQFDSRGYTF
NA | NA | TRBJ2-5 | TRBV19 | TGTGCCAGTAGTATTGACAGGACCTACCAAGAGACCCAGTACTTC | CASSIDRTYQETQYF
NA | NA | TRBJ2-3 | TRBV7-6 | TGTGCCAGCAGCTTAGCGCTTTCGGGGGGCAGCACAGATACGCAGTATTTT | CASSLALSGGSTDTQYF
TRBD1 | NA | TRBJ1-1 | TRBV7-2 | TGTGCCAGCAGCCAGGGACAGGGTATTGTGTACACTGAAGCTTTCTTT | CASSQGQGIVYTEAFF
NA | many | TRBJ2-6 | TRBV25-1 | TGTGCCAGCACTACTCCTGGGGCCAACGTCCTGACTTTC | CASTTPGANVLTF
TRBD1 | NA | TRBJ2-7 | TRBV7-2 | TGTGCCAGCAGCTCCGGGACAGGGGGCTCCGAGCAGTACTTC | CASSSGTGGSEQYF
TRBD2 | NA | TRBJ2-1 | TRBV7-9 | TGTGCCAGCAGCTTGACTAGCGTCAATGAGCAGTTCTTC | CASSLTSVNEQFF
NA | few | TRBJ2-4 | TRBV19 | TGTGCCAGTAGTTCCAGACCGATTTTGGCCAAAAACATTCAGTACTTC | CASSSRPILAKNIQYF
NA | NA | TRBJ2-1 | TRBV5-5 | TGTGCCAGCAGCTTGGGGCAGGATCGTACTGAGCAGTTCTTC | CASSLGQDRTEQFF
TRBD1 | NA | TRBJ2-7 | TRBV6-5 | TGTGCCAGCAGCTTCCGGGGACAGGGTTATTACGAGCAGTACTTC | CASSFRGQGYYEQYF
TRBD1 | NA | TRBJ2-5 | TRBV18 | TGTGCCAGCTCACCGGGGACAGGGGCGATAAAAGAGGCCCAGTACTTC | CASSPGTGAIKEAQYF
NA | NA | TRBJ2-5 | TRBV10-3 | TGTGCCATCAGTGAGTCTCGAGTGGTGGCGGTCCAAGAGACCCAGTACTTC | CAISESRVVAVQETQYF
TRBD1 | NA | TRBJ1-5 | TRBV30 | TGTGCCTGGAGTTTGACAGGGGGGCAGCCCCAGCATTTT | CAWSLTGGQPQHF
NA | NA | TRBJ2-1 | TRBV14 | TGTGCCAGCAGCCAGACTGATTCGACACGCCAGTTCTTC | CASSQTDSTRQFF
NA | NA | TRBJ2-3 | TRBV6-5 | TGTGCCAGCAGTTACTCGCAACTTACAGATACGCAGTATTTT | CASSYSQLTDTQYF
NA | NA | TRBJ2-1 | TRBV6-1 | TGTGCCAGCAGTGAGGACAGACTCACCCGGGTTGGGTCCTACAATGAGCAGTTCTTC | CASSEDRLTRVGSYNEQFF
TRBD1 | NA | TRBJ2-7 | TRBV11-2 | TGTGCCAGCAGCTTAGGACAGGGACGGGAGCAGTACTTC | CASSLGQGREQYF
NA | NA | TRBJ1-5 | TRBV6-1 | TGTGCCAGCAGTGAAGGTCGGCAGATCAATCAGCCCCAGCATTTT | CASSEGRQINQPQHF
TRBD1 | NA | TRBJ2-1 | TRBV10-3 | TGTGCCATCAGTGAGCCGGGACAGGAGCTTTACAATGAGCAGTTCTTC | CAISEPGQELYNEQFF
NA | NA | TRBJ2-7 | TRBV11-3 | TGTGCCAGCAGCCCATTAATTGCAACCTACGAGCAGTACTTC | CASSPLIATYEQYF
TRBD2 | NA | TRBJ2-3 | TRBV12-5 | TGTGCTAGTGGTTCGGGGGGATACGATACGCAGTATTTT | CASGSGGYDTQYF
TRBD1 | NA | TRBJ2-5 | TRBV7-9 | TGTGCCAGCAGCGGGGACAGGGGGCAGGGTGAGACCCAGTACTTC | CASSGDRGQGETQYF
NA | NA | TRBJ1-5 | TRBV4-1 | TGCGCCAGCAGCCCCCAGGGATTTGGCAATCAGCCCCAGCATTTT | CASSPQGFGNQPQHF
TRBD2 | NA | TRBJ2-1 | TRBV5-1 | TGCGCCAGCAGCTTGGGGGGACTAGCGGGGAGGTACAATGAGCAGTTCTTC | CASSLGGLAGRYNEQFF
TRBD1 | few | TRBJ2-3 | TRBV5-1 | TGCGCCAGCAGCGTACGAGGGGGCTTGGATACGCAGTATTTT | CASSVRGGLDTQYF
NA | NA | TRBJ1-3 | TRBV3-1/TRBV3-2 | TGTGCCAGCAGCCAAAGTGGGGCAGTACCCACGTCCGGAAACACCATATATTTT | CASSQSGAVPTSGNTIYF
NA | once | TRBJ1-3 | TRBV2 | TGTGCCAGCAACTCCGACTCTGGAAACACCATATATTTT | CASNSDSGNTIYF
TRBD1 | NA | TRBJ2-1 | TRBV14 | TGTGCCAGCAGCCCTCTGACAGGGGGAAGCTACAATGAGCAGTTCTTC | CASSPLTGGSYNEQFF
NA | NA | TRBJ1-3 | TRBV13 | TGTGCCAGCAGCGCCTACAGTGGAAACACCATATATTTT | CASSAYSGNTIYF
NA | NA | TRBJ1-4 | TRBV27 | TGTGCCAGCAGTTTATTCGCGGGGCAGGGTAGAGAAAAACTGTTTTTT | CASSLFAGQGREKLFF
TRBD1 | NA | TRBJ2-5 | TRBV11-3 | TGTGCCAGCAGCTCCCGGGACAGGCATATTCAAGAGACCCAGTACTTC | CASSSRDRHIQETQYF
TRBD2 | NA | TRBJ2-5 | TRBV11-2 | TGTGCCAGCAGCTACACACTAGCGGGGGCTGAGACCCAGTACTTC | CASSYTLAGAETQYF
NA | NA | TRBJ2-5 | TRBV19 | TGTGCCAGTAGTCCCCGCCTGATTCAAGAGACCCAATACTTC | CASSPRLIQETQYF
NA | NA | TRBJ2-4 | TRBV11-3 | TGTGCCAGCAGCTTAGGGACAGCTGGGAACATTCAGTACTTC | CASSLGTAGNIQYF
NA | NA | TRBJ1-5 | TRBV6-2/TRBV6-3 | TGTGCCGGCAGCCCGGGACCGGATAGCAATCAGCCCCAGCATTTT | CAGSPGPDSNQPQHF
TRBD1 | NA | TRBJ2-5 | TRBV4-3 | TGCGCCAGCAGCCAAGAAAGCCATTTGTCGGACAGGGGGGGAGGGACCCAGTACTTC | CASSQESHLSDRGGGTQYF
NA | NA | TRBJ2-3 | TRBV11-3 | TGTGCCAGCAGCTTAGGACGTGGGACAAACTCAGATACGCAGTATTTT | CASSLGRGTNSDTQYF
NA | NA | TRBJ2-1 | TRBV19 | TGTGCCAGTAGTAAGGCACAGGACTACAATGAGCAGTTCTTC | CASSKAQDYNEQFF
NA | NA | TRBJ1-3 | TRBV7-8 | TGTGCCAGCCAACAGGGTTCCGGAAACACCATATATTTT | CASQQGSGNTIYF
NA | NA | TRBJ1-6 | TRBV7-9 | TGTGCCAGCAGCCCCGAAGGGGGTTTTTCACCCCTCCACTTT | CASSPEGGFSPLHF
TRBD1 | NA | TRBJ1-2 | TRBV5-6 | TGTGCCAGCCGCGACAGGGGCATGGGCTACACCTTC | CASRDRGMGYTF